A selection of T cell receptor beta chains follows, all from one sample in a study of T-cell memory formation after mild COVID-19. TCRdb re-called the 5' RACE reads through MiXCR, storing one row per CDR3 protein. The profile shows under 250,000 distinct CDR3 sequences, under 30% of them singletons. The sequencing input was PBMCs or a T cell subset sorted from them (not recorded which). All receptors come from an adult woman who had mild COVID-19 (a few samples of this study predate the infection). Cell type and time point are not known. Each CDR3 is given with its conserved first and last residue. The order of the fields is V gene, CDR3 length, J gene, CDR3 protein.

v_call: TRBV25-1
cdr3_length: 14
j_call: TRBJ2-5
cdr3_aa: CASSVEGGQETQYF

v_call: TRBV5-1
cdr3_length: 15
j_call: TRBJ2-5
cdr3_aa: CASSLGTSIGETQYF

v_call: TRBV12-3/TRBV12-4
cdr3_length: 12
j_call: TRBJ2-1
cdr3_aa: CASIADYDEQFF

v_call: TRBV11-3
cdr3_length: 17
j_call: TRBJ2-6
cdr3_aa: CASSFSGGYSETNVLTF

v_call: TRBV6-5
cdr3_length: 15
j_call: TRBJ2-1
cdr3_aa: CARSYVASVYNEQFF

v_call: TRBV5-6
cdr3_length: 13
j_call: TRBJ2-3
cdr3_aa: CASSLATADTQYF

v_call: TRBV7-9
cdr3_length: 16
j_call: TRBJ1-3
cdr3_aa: CASSLAQGASGNTIYF

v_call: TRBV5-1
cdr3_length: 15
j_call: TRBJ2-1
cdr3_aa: CASSPTGTNNNEQFF

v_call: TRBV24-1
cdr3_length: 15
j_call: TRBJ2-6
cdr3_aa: CATSQTESGANVLTF

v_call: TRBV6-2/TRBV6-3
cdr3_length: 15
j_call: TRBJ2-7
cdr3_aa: CASSYPVGGPYEQYF

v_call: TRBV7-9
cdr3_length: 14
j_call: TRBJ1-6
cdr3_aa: CASSLERGNSPLHF

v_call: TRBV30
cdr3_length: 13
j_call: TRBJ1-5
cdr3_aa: CAWSTDSNQPQHF

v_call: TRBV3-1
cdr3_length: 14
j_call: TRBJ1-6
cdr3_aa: CASSQAQVDSPLHF

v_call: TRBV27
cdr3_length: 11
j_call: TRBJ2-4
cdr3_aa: CASSLRAGGYF

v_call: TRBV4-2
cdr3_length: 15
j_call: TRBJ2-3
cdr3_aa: CASSQDLAGGDTQYF

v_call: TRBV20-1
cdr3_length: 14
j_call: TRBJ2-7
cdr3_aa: CSARDGDSNYEQYF

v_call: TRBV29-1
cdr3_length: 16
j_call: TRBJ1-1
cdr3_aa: CSGMGTARVSSTEAFF

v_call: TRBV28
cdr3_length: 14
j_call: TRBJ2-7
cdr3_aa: CASSLSGIKAEQYF

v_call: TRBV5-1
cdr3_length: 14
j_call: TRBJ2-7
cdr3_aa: CASSPAAGAYEQYF

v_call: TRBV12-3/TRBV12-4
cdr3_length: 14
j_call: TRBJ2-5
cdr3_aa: CASSVTSGAETQYF

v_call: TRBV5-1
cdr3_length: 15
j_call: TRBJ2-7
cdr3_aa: CASSGLAGSSYEQYF

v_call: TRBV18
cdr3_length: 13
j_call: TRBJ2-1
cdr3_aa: CASSRTGYNEQFF

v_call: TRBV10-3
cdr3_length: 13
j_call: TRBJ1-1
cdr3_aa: CAISGRTNTEAFF

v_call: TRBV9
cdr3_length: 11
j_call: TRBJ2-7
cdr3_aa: CASPPDDEQYF

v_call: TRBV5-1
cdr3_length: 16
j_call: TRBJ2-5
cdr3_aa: CASSLVGQSLQETQYF

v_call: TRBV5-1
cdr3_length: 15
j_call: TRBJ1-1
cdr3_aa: CASSFRGDSNTEAFF

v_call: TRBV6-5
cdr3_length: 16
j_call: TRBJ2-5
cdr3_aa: CASSYSGSIEEETQYF

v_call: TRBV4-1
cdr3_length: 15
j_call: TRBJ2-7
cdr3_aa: CASSQLTASSYEQYF

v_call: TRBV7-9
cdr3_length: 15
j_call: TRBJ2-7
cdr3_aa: CASSKWASGSYEQYF

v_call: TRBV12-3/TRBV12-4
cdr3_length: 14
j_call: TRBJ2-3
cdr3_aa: CASSLLGRPDTQYF

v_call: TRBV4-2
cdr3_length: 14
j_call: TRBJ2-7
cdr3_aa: CASSQDVKGGEQYF